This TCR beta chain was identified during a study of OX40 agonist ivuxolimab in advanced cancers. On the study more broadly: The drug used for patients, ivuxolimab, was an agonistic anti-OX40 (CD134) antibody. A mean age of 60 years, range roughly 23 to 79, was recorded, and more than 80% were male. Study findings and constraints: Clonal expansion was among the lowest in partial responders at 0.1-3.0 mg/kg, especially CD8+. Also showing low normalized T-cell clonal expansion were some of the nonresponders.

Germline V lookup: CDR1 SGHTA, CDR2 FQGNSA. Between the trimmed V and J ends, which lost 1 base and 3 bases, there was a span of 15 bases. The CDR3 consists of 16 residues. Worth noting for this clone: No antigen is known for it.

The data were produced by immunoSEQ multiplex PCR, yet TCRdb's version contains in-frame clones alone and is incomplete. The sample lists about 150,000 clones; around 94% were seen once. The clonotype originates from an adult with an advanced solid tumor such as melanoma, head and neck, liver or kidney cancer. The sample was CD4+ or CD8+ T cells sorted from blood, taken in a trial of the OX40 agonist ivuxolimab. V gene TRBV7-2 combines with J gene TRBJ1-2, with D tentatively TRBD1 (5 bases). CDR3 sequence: CASSLVGPPLDYGYTF. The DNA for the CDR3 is TGTGCCAGCAGCTTAGTGGGACCGCCCCTCGACTATGGCTACACCTTC.